The entry below gives a single T cell receptor beta chain sequence along with its context. This sample also contains other DNA sequences that code for the same CDR3. This table comes from immunoSEQ multiplex PCR, and its TCRdb copy is limited to in-frame clones, with some not included. The table has fewer than 2.5 million clones, under 95% seen once. The data were obtained in a study of shared clonotypes between healthy human individuals. CDR3 size: 13 residues. Trimming stripped 2 bases from V and 4 bases from J, with 6 bases between. Germline V gene data show CDR1 as MDHEN and CDR2 as SYDVKM. This clonotype was sampled from a man aged 18 to 35 in good health. Some clones in this sample may be carry-over from other donors' samples. Material: naive CD4+ T cells from PBMCs. Subset in this sample: CD45RA+ positively selected. The chain couples TRBV28 to TRBJ1-3; D is unclear. The CDR3 sequence is CASSLNPGNTIYF. CDR3 coding DNA: TGTGCCAGCAGTTTAAACCCCGGAAACACCATATATTTT.